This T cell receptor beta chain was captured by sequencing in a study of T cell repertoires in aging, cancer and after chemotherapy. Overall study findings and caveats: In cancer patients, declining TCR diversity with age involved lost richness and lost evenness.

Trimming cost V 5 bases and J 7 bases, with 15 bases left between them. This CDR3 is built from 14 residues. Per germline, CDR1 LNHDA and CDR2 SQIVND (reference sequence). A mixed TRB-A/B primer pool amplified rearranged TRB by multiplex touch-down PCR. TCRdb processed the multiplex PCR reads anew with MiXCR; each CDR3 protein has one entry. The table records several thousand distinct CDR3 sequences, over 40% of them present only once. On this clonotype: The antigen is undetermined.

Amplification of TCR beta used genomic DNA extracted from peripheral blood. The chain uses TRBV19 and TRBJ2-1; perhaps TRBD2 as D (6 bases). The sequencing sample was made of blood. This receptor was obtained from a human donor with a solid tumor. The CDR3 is CASSPAFRENEQFF. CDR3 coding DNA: TGTGCCAGTAGTCCGGCCTTCCGGGAGAATGAGCAGTTCTTC.